Presented here are 19 T cell receptor beta chains from one specimen sequenced in a study of blood T cell repertoires in COVID-19. Method: immunoSEQ multiplex PCR; TCRdb's copy keeps in-frame clones and lacks some. The sample has around 440,000 clones; 88% are singletons. Sequencing used peripheral blood. The receptors were sampled from a woman between 50 and 59 years old with COVID-19, enrolled during active disease.

This clone showed up just a few times. This chain joins TRBV10-2 and TRBJ2-7; 9 bases agree with TRBD1. CDR1 and CDR2 from the germline V gene are WSHSY and SAAADI. V shed 8 bases and J 6 bases; nucleotides not matched to a gene: 2. The length of the CDR3 is 11 residues. CDR3 nucleotide sequence: TGCGCCAGCCACAGGGGGCGCGAGCAGTACTTC. It specifies CASHRGREQYF.

This sequence joins TRBV19 and TRBJ1-4; 7 bases agree with TRBD1. J was trimmed by 14 bases and V by 3 bases; bases with no gene match: 9. The CDR3 totals 13 residues. Germline-derived CDR1 and CDR2 are LNHDA and SQIVND (reference sequence). As DNA, the CDR3 is TGTGCCAGTAGTATGGGGACTGAGGGACAGCTGTTTTTT. Its translation: CASSMGTEGQLFF.

The chain recombines TRBV5-8 with TRBJ1-1; 9 positions match TRBD1. V shed 1 base and J 4 bases; nucleotides not matched to a gene: 8. This CDR3 comprises 16 residues. The germline gives CDR1 SGHTS, CDR2 YDEGEE. CDR3: CASSLWGQGQSTEAFF. In DNA form, the CDR3 reads TGTGCCAGCAGCTTGTGGGGACAGGGACAAAGCACTGAAGCTTTCTTT.

The chain couples TRBV24-1 to TRBJ2-3; possibly TRBD2 for D (5 bases). The CDR3 extends over 14 amino acids. In germline, CDR1 is KGHDR, CDR2 SFDVKD. Trimming left V 10 bases short and J 2 bases short, with 15 bases between. The CDR3 DNA follows: TGTGCCACGTCGCGAGACTATCACACAGATACGCAGTATTTT. As protein: CATSRDYHTDTQYF.

This clone was observed a single time. The chain links TRBV3-1 (or the pseudogene TRBV3-2) to TRBJ2-3; 12 bases map to TRBD2. The germline gives CDR1 LGHDT, CDR2 YNNKEL (reference sequence). The CDR3 covers 14 residues. V was pared by 3 bases and J by 8 bases, with 3 bases of the junction left unmatched. This CDR3 is CASSQSSGGVTQYF. The CDR3, as DNA: TGTGCCAGCAGCCAGTCTAGCGGGGGGGTTACGCAGTATTTT.

The chain uses TRBV9 and TRBJ1-1; 9 bases line up with TRBD1. Looked up from germline, CDR1 is SGDLS and CDR2 is YYNGEE. CDR3 size: 15 residues. After removal of 5 bases from V and 4 bases from J, the junction contained 9 bases not matched to a gene. The CDR3 bases are TGTGCCAGCAGTGTACAGGGGGCATGGGGCACTGAAGCTTTCTTT. Translated: CASSVQGAWGTEAFF.

J is TRBJ1-2 and V is TRBV19; perhaps TRBD1 as D (5 bases). There are 18 residues in the CDR3. Germline CDR1 LNHDA, CDR2 SQIVND (reference sequence). V dropped 7 bases and J dropped 4 bases, with 28 bases sitting between them. The CDR3 spells CASTGISYAGGESYGYTF. DNA of the CDR3: TGTGCCAGTACGGGAATTTCATATGCCGGGGGAGAATCCTATGGCTACACCTTC.

The chain is built from TRBV2 and TRBJ1-5; possibly TRBD1 for D (5 bases). Trimming took off 4 bases at V and 9 bases at J, with 16 bases between the two ends. CDR1 and CDR2 (germline): SNHLY, FYNNEI. This CDR3 has 14 residues. The CDR3 DNA sequence: TGTGCCAGCAGTGTCGGCGGTCGGGGGGGGCCCCAGCATTTT. This translates into CASSVGGRGGPQHF. The complete variable domain, with remaining parts taken from reference TRBV2 and TRBJ1-5, reads EPEVTQTPSHQVTQMGQEVILRCVPISNHLYFYWYRQILGQKVEFLVSFYNNEISEKSEIFDDQFSVERPDGSNFTLKIRSTKLEDSAMYFCASSVGGRGGPQHFGDGTRLSIL.

The chain is built from TRBV2 and TRBJ1-2; 7 bases fit TRBD1. V was pared by 6 bases and J by 5 bases, with 9 bases of the junction left unmatched. Per germline, CDR1 SNHLY and CDR2 FYNNEI. This CDR3 spans 14 amino acids. The chain's CDR3 is CASSVRQGSYGYTF. The CDR3 DNA reads TGTGCCAGCAGCGTCCGACAGGGCTCATATGGCTACACCTTC.

The J gene is TRBJ1-2, the V gene TRBV28; TRBD1 is a possible D gene (5 bases). Looked up from germline, CDR1 is MDHEN and CDR2 is SYDVKM. The CDR3 is 15 residues long. Trimming removed 6 bases from V and 1 base from J, with 15 bases in between. The CDR3, as DNA: TGTGCCAGCAGCCTTATGGGACTGAATAACTATGGCTACACCTTC. This sequence encodes CASSLMGLNNYGYTF.

The V gene is TRBV6-5, the J gene TRBJ2-1; 8 bases agree with TRBD1. The CDR3 has 15 residues. Per germline, CDR1 MNHEY and CDR2 SVGAGI. J was trimmed by 3 bases and V by 5 bases; bases with no gene match: 6. CDR3 sequence reads: CASSPPGGFYNEQFF. CDR3 DNA: TGTGCCAGCAGTCCCCCAGGGGGCTTCTACAATGAGCAGTTCTTC.

This sequence joins TRBV3-1 (or the pseudogene TRBV3-2) and TRBJ2-7; D possibly corresponds to TRBD2 (6 bases). Trimming took off 1 base at V and 2 bases at J, with 12 bases between the two ends. This CDR3 spans 15 amino acids. Germline CDR1 reads LGHDT; CDR2 reads YNNKEL (reference sequence). The CDR3 spells CASSQGRDGAYEQYF. CDR3 sequence (DNA): TGTGCCAGCAGCCAAGGGAGGGACGGAGCCTACGAGCAGTACTTC.

The V gene is TRBV6-1, the J gene TRBJ1-1; D gene ambiguous. The CDR3 contains 15 residues. V lost 1 base and J lost 3, with 12 bases in between. CDR1 is MNHNS and CDR2 is SASEGT in the germline V gene. CDR3 residues: CASSEVWGGYTEAFF. In nucleotides, the CDR3 is TGTGCCAGCAGTGAAGTTTGGGGAGGGTACACTGAAGCTTTCTTT.

Concerning this clone itself: A far larger clone is one nucleotide away, so this likely arose from a read error. V usage is TRBV7-6 and J usage is TRBJ2-1; 15 positions agree with TRBD2. The CDR3 sequence is 15 residues long. V shed 5 bases, J shed 7 bases, and the junction held 3 bases outside the gene matches. CDR1 SGHVS and CDR2 FNYEAQ come from the germline V gene. The DNA of the CDR3 is TGTGCCAGCAGCCCTGGACTAGCGGGGGGGAATGAGCAGTTCTTC. Protein product: CASSPGLAGGNEQFF.

V and J are TRBV4-2 and TRBJ2-3, with D perhaps matching TRBD2 (6 bases). The CDR3 totals 15 residues. Per the germline V gene, CDR1 is LGHNA and CDR2 is YNFKEQ. Trimming left V 2 bases short and J 2 bases short, with 11 bases between. The chain's CDR3 is CASSQRGSFTDTQYF. CDR3 nucleotide sequence: TGTGCCAGCAGCCAACGGGGGAGCTTCACAGATACGCAGTATTTT.

This chain links TRBV11-2 with TRBJ1-2, with D perhaps TRBD1 (5 bases). CDR3 length: 18 amino acids. CDR1 SGHAT and CDR2 FQNNGV come from the germline V gene. V was cut by 1 base and J by 0 bases, with 18 bases left in between. CDR3 nucleotides: TGTGCCAGCAGCTTAGGGACGGGCAGGGCGGATACTAACTATGGCTACACCTTC. This sequence encodes CASSLGTGRADTNYGYTF.

This clone occurred a few times. The V gene is TRBV5-5, the J gene TRBJ1-6; unclear D gene. Germline CDR1 is SGHKS and CDR2 is YYEKEE (reference sequence). V shed 4 bases and J shed 0 bases, with 8 bases lying between them. The CDR3 runs to 15 residues. As DNA, the CDR3 is TGTGCCAGCAGCCCTCGCTACTCCTATAATTCACCCCTCCACTTT. Protein: CASSPRYSYNSPLHF.

The rearrangement links TRBV5-1 to TRBJ2-5; 7 bases are a match to TRBD2. This CDR3 spans 14 amino acids. Germline CDR1 and CDR2: SGHRS and YFSETQ. Germline trimming cut 4 bases from V and 2 bases from J; bases unmatched to any gene: 5. The CDR3 is CASSGGGAQETQYF. The CDR3 DNA reads as TGCGCCAGCAGCGGGGGAGGGGCACAAGAGACCCAGTACTTC.

As to this clone: Other DNA sequences from this sample encode an identical CDR3 as well. The chain carries TRBV7-9 and TRBJ2-7; 10 nucleotides line up with TRBD1. Losses at the gene ends were 8 bases for V and 2 bases for J; bases not matched to a gene: 6. Germline values: CDR1 SEHNR, CDR2 FQNEAQ (reference sequence). The CDR3 sequence is 14 residues long. DNA for the CDR3: TGTGCCAGCCGGCCGGGACAGGGGACCTACGAGCAGTACTTC. Translating it yields CASRPGQGTYEQYF.